This T cell receptor (beta chain) was documented in a study of cytomegalovirus exposure and HLA in healthy donors. PCR was performed using 60 Vbeta and 13 Jbeta primers. Method: immunoSEQ multiplex PCR; TCRdb's copy keeps in-frame clones and lacks some. The table lists some 100,000 clones, roughly 70% of them singletons, with about 10% in the top ten. The CDR3 covers 15 residues. Germline CDR1 and CDR2: SGHRS and YFSETQ. V shed 7 bases and J 5 bases; nucleotides not matched to a gene: 9. The sample holds one count of this clone. The chain carries TRBV5-1 and TRBJ2-5; 12 positions match TRBD1. The source is a man aged 45-65 years in good health and CMV-seronegative. The specimen was PBMCs. CDR3 in DNA: TGCGCCAGCCGGGGGGGACAGGGGGCGTTCGAGACCCAGTACTTC. Its translation is CASRGGQGAFETQYF.